The TCR beta chain under discussion was sequenced for a study of lymphopenia after photon versus proton radiotherapy. Generated by immunoSEQ multiplex PCR, the TCRdb table keeps only in-frame clones and is missing some. The table records roughly 25,000 clones, roughly nine tenths of them present only once. CDR3 length equals 19 residues. The ends lost 5 bases at V and 0 bases at J; junction bases unmatched: 9. The germline CDR1 and CDR2 sequences are LNHDA and SQIVND (reference sequence). The genes are TRBV19 and TRBJ2-1, with 14 positions matching TRBD2. The origin of this receptor is a woman in her forties or fifties with cholangiocarcinoma. Specimen: peripheral blood, collected from a patient treated with photon-based radiotherapy. The CDR3 region is CASSPSGTSGGRSYNEQFF. The CDR3 bases are TGTGCCAGTAGTCCGTCCGGGACTAGCGGGGGTCGCTCCTACAATGAGCAGTTCTTC.